The T cell receptor beta chain under discussion was sequenced for a study of identical twins. Study-wide results and caveats: An excess of low generation probability was shown by twin-shared out-of-frame alpha sequences. Memory repertoires lacked the insertion deficit that abundant cord blood beta clonotypes showed. Conclusions were based on cross-sectional statistical analysis, without following the same donors.

TCRdb analysed the 5' RACE reads with MiXCR anew, one entry per CDR3 protein. The sample includes 350,000 to 450,000 distinct CDR3 sequences, around 18% of them seen just once. Germline assignment: CDR1 MNHEY and CDR2 SMNVEV (reference sequence). The V end was cut by 4 bases, the J end by 5 bases, with 9 bases between. The CDR3 runs to 13 residues. Comments on this clonotype: Its antigen remains unknown.

The chain carries TRBV27 and TRBJ1-5; D might be TRBD1 (5 bases). Material for sequencing was naive T cells sorted from blood. The TCR sequence derives from a middle-aged man in good health. This CDR3 is CASSSQGHQPQHF. The CDR3 nucleotides are TGTGCCAGCAGTTCTCAGGGTCATCAGCCCCAGCATTTT.